These 20 T cell receptor beta chains were all obtained from the same sample, sequenced in a study of cytomegalovirus exposure and HLA in healthy donors. It was with 60 Vbeta and 13 Jbeta primers that the PCR ran. Measured with immunoSEQ multiplex PCR; TCRdb has only the in-frame clones, and not every one. This specimen shows some 200,000 clones; the ten leading clones hold about 0.8%. Sequenced input: PBMCs. The origin of the receptors is a woman under 30 in good health and CMV-seropositive.

The gene calls are TRBV12-5 and TRBJ2-7; 7 bases fit TRBD1. Losses at the gene ends were 4 bases for V and 9 bases for J; bases not matched to a gene: 6. CDR1 is LGHNT, CDR2 FRNRAP, per germline. There are 12 residues in the CDR3. The CDR3 nucleotides are TGTGCTAGTGGTTGGAGGACAGGCAGGCAGTACTTC. Translated, it gives CASGWRTGRQYF.

The chain carries TRBV19 and TRBJ2-5, with D perhaps TRBD2 (6 bases). In germline, CDR1 is LNHDA, CDR2 SQIVND (reference sequence). The CDR3 runs to 13 residues. V lost 5 bases to trimming and J lost 1 base, with 8 bases between them. For the CDR3, the DNA is TGTGCCAGTAGTTGGGGGGTCCAAGAGACCCAGTACTTC. This gives the protein CASSWGVQETQYF.

The J gene is TRBJ1-1, the V gene TRBV5-8; D gene uncertain. V dropped 1 base and J dropped 1 base, with 5 bases sitting between them. CDR1 is SGHTS, CDR2 YDEGEE, per germline. The CDR3 spans 13 residues. CDR3 amino acids: CASSLMRNTEAFF. CDR3 DNA: TGTGCCAGCAGCTTGATGAGGAACACTGAAGCTTTCTTT.

CDR3 nucleotide sequence: TGTGCCAGCAGCTCATACCTGAGCGGGATTGGCTATACGCAGTATTTT. This codes for CASSSYLSGIGYTQYF. The chain carries TRBV5-6 and TRBJ2-3; TRBD2 matches at 7 bases. The ends lost 3 bases at V and 7 bases at J; junction bases unmatched: 14. The CDR3 is 16 amino acids. Germline CDR1 is SGHDT and CDR2 is YYEEEE.

This rearrangement joins TRBV9 to TRBJ2-7; 10 bases agree with TRBD1. The CDR3 sequence is 14 residues long. The germline V gene encodes CDR1 SGDLS and CDR2 YYNGEE. V dropped 5 bases and J dropped 7; count of bases not matched to a gene: 9. The CDR3 protein is CASSRTGGLGEQYF. The CDR3 DNA reads as TGTGCCAGCAGTAGGACAGGGGGATTGGGAGAGCAGTACTTC.

V is TRBV7-9 and J is TRBJ2-2; maybe TRBD1 (5 bases). Germline V gene data show CDR1 as SEHNR and CDR2 as FQNEAQ (reference sequence). The CDR3 is made up of 17 amino acids. The V gene lost 4 bases and the J gene lost 3 bases, with 18 bases spanning the gap. In DNA, the CDR3 is TGTGCCAGCAGCTATTTTCCCAGGGTGTCGGACACCGGGGAGCTGTTTTTT. This sequence encodes CASSYFPRVSDTGELFF.

This chain links TRBV25-1 with TRBJ1-6; 9 nucleotides align to TRBD1. V shed 10 bases, J shed 9 bases, and the junction held 22 bases outside the gene matches. The CDR3 consists of 18 residues. Germline-derived CDR1 and CDR2 are MGHDK and SYGVNS. CDR3 residues: CANKPMGDRAIRPSPLHF. Written as DNA, the CDR3 is TGTGCCAACAAACCCATGGGGGACAGGGCCATAAGGCCTTCACCCCTCCACTTT.

The chain uses TRBV2 and TRBJ2-1; 14 nucleotides agree with TRBD2. The CDR3 is made up of 16 amino acids. Trimming cost V 2 bases and J 7 bases; bases outside gene matches: 4. Germline V lookup: CDR1 SNHLY, CDR2 FYNNEI. CDR3 bases: TGTGCCAGCAGTGAAACAGGGACTAGCGGGGGTAATGAGCAGTTCTTC. Protein sequence: CASSETGTSGGNEQFF.

The chain joins TRBV4-3 to TRBJ2-2; 9 bases align to TRBD1. J was trimmed by 5 bases and V by 8 bases; bases with no gene match: 12. The germline V gene has CDR1 LGHNA and CDR2 YSLEER. This CDR3 spans 16 amino acids. The CDR3 coding sequence is TGCGCCAGCCCCGGGGATAGACAGGGGGAAACCGGGGAGCTGTTTTTT. It codes for CASPGDRQGETGELFF.

This chain connects TRBV7-6 to TRBJ2-2; TRBD2 matches 10 bases. Germline loops: CDR1 SGHVS, CDR2 FNYEAQ. V lost 1 base, J lost 2 bases, and 13 bases stayed unmatched. The CDR3 loop spans 20 amino acids. The CDR3 DNA reads as TGTGCCAGCAGCTTAGAGGTGAAGTGGCTAGCGGGGGTTAACACCGGGGAGCTGTTTTTT. Translation gives CASSLEVKWLAGVNTGELFF.

The chain links TRBV5-1 to TRBJ2-1, with 14 bases matching TRBD2. Germline V lookup: CDR1 SGHRS, CDR2 YFSETQ. The V gene end was trimmed by 2 bases and the J gene end by 0 bases; junction bases not matched to a gene: 1. This CDR3 has 17 residues. The CDR3, as DNA: TGCGCCAGCAGCTTCGGGACTAGCGGGAGCTCCTACAATGAGCAGTTCTTC. Its protein product is CASSFGTSGSSYNEQFF. The full variable domain, completed using reference TRBV5-1 and TRBJ2-1, is KAGVTQTPRYLIKTRGQQVTLSCSPISGHRSVSWYQQTPGQGLQFLFEYFSETQRNKGNFPGRFSGRQFSNSRSEMNVSTLELGDSALYLCASSFGTSGSSYNEQFFGPGTRLTVL.

The CDR3 nucleotides read TGTGCCAGCAGCCCGCAACAGGGTAACGAAAAACTGTTTTTT. It translates to CASSPQQGNEKLFF. The chain combines TRBV11-3 with TRBJ1-4; tentative D call: TRBD1 (6 bases). The CDR3 length is 14 residues. Germline V gives CDR1 SGHNT, CDR2 YENEEA. V shed 5 bases and J shed 8 bases, with 15 bases lying between them. The full variable domain, in which reference TRBV11-3 and TRBJ1-4 provide the parts outside the CDR3, is EAGVVQSPRYKIIEKKQPVAFWCNPISGHNTLYWYLQNLGQGPELLIRYENEEAVDDSQLPKDRFSAERLKGVDSTLKIQPAELGDSAVYLCASSPQQGNEKLFFGSGTQLSVL.

The gene calls are TRBV6-6 and TRBJ2-5, with D hard to call. From germline, CDR1 is MNHNY and CDR2 SVGAGI (reference sequence). V gave up 0 bases and J gave up 4 bases, with 12 bases separating them. CDR3 length equals 15 residues. The CDR3 loop is CASSYSGATVETQYF. CDR3 nucleotides: TGTGCCAGCAGTTACTCCGGAGCTACTGTAGAGACCCAGTACTTC.

The chain recombines TRBV30 with TRBJ2-1; 8 nucleotides align to TRBD2. From germline, CDR1 is GTSNPN and CDR2 SVGIG (reference sequence). CDR3 length: 12 amino acids. After removal of 3 bases from V and 5 bases from J, the junction contained 0 bases not matched to a gene. The CDR3, as DNA: TGTGCCTGGAGACTAGCGGACAATGAGCAGTTCTTC. Its protein is CAWRLADNEQFF.

This chain joins TRBV5-4 and TRBJ1-6; unclear D gene. The CDR3 extends over 14 amino acids. V lost 0 bases, J lost 5 bases, and 6 bases lay in between. CDR1 SGHNT and CDR2 YYREEE come from the germline V gene (reference sequence). The CDR3 reads CASSLGRNNSPLHF. The DNA for the CDR3 is TGTGCCAGCAGCTTGGGGCGGAATAATTCACCCCTCCACTTT.

This chain links TRBV7-9 with TRBJ1-4, with D perhaps TRBD1 (6 bases). This CDR3 is built from 15 residues. Germline CDR1 SEHNR, CDR2 FQNEAQ (reference sequence). Trimming removed 4 bases at V and 0 bases at J, with 9 bases between. The CDR3 is CASSYRQATNEKLFF. Here the CDR3 DNA reads TGTGCCAGCAGCTACCGACAGGCAACTAATGAAAAACTGTTTTTT.

CDR3 loop: CTSRRGRATYEQYF. The CDR3 nucleotides are TGCACCAGCAGACGCGGGAGGGCTACCTACGAGCAGTACTTC. The chain links TRBV1 to TRBJ2-7; the table calls TRBD2, which could not be checked here. TRBV1 counts as a pseudogene. The CDR3 loop spans 14 amino acids.

The rearrangement uses TRBV6-1 and TRBJ2-3, with 11 bases lining up with TRBD2. Germline V CDR1 and CDR2: MNHNS, SASEGT. CDR3 length: 16 residues. Unmatched junction bases numbered 11, after V lost 4 bases and J lost 8 bases. The CDR3 reads CASSAPKLAGESTQYF. Here the CDR3 DNA reads TGTGCCAGCAGTGCTCCGAAACTAGCGGGGGAGAGTACGCAGTATTTT.

V and J are TRBV19 and TRBJ1-2, with D unresolved. V dropped 7 bases and J dropped 8 bases, with 8 bases sitting between them. The CDR3 sequence is 10 residues long. Germline assignment: CDR1 LNHDA and CDR2 SQIVND (reference sequence). CDR3 nucleotide sequence: TGTGCCAGTAAAGCGGTCGGCTACACCTTC. Its translation: CASKAVGYTF. The whole variable domain, remainder taken from reference TRBV19 and TRBJ1-2, is DGGITQSPKYLFRKEGQNVTLSCEQNLNHDAMYWYRQDPGQGLRLIYYSQIVNDFQKGDIAEGYSVSREKKESFPLTVTSAQKNPTAFYLCASKAVGYTFGSGTRLTVV.

The V call is TRBV16, the J call TRBJ2-2, with D possibly TRBD1 on 6 matching bases. V was trimmed by 4 bases and J by 5 bases, leaving 17 bases between them. This CDR3 has 16 residues. CDR1 and CDR2 from the germline V gene are KGHSY and FQNENV. The CDR3 coding sequence is TGTGCCAGCAGCCCTTACGTAGGGGGAACTACCGGGGAGCTGTTTTTT. It is translated as CASSPYVGGTTGELFF.